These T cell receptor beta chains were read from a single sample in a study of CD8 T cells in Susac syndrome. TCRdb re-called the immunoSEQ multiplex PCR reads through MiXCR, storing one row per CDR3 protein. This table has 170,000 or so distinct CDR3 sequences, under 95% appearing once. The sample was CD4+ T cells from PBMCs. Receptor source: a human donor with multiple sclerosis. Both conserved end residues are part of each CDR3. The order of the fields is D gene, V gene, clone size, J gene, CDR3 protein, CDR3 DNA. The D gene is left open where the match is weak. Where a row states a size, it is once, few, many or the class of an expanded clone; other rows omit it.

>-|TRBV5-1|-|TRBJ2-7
CASSLFGGAYEQYF
TGCGCCAGCAGCTTGTTCGGAGGCGCTTACGAGCAGTACTTC
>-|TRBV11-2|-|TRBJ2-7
CASSSRVYEQYF
TGTGCCAGCAGCTCGCGAGTGTACGAGCAGTACTTC
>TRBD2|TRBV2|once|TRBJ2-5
CASSPPSGRAFQETQYF
TGTGCCAGCAGCCCACCTAGCGGGAGGGCCTTCCAAGAGACCCAGTACTTC
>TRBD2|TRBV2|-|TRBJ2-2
CASRGLAGENTGELFF
TGTGCCAGCAGGGGCCTCGCGGGGGAGAACACCGGGGAGCTGTTTTTT
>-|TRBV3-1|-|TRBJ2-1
CASSRGSSYNEQFF
TGTGCCAGCAGCCGGGGGAGCTCCTACAATGAGCAGTTCTTC
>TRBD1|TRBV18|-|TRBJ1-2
CASSPRQGDGYTF
TGTGCCAGCTCACCGCGGCAGGGGGACGGCTACACCTTC
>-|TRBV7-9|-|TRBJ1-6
CASNAAGQGSSPLHF
TGTGCCAGTAATGCCGCAGGCCAGGGGAGTTCACCCCTCCACTTT
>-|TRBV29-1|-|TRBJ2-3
CSVVRTGTGDTQYF
TGCAGCGTCGTTCGGACTGGGACTGGAGATACGCAGTATTTT
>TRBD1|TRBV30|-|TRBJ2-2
CAWRPNRGPTGELFF
TGTGCCTGGAGGCCCAACAGGGGACCAACCGGGGAGCTGTTTTTT
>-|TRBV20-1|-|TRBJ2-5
CSGLEGGRETQYF
TGCAGTGGCCTAGAGGGGGGAAGGGAGACCCAGTACTTC
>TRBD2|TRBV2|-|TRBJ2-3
CAISSLGLAADTQYF
TGTGCCATCAGCTCACTCGGACTAGCGGCAGATACGCAGTATTTT
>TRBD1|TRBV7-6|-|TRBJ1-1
CASSADRGGTEAFF
TGTGCCAGCAGCGCAGACAGGGGCGGCACTGAAGCTTTCTTT
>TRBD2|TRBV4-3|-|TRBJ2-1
CASSQDSSGREQFF
TGCGCCAGCAGCCAAGATTCTAGCGGTAGGGAGCAGTTCTTC
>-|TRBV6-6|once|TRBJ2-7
CASSYQRTEIEQYF
TGTGCCAGCAGTTACCAAAGGACAGAAATCGAGCAGTACTTC
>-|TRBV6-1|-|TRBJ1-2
CASSAHTPGAVYGYTF
TGTGCCAGCAGCGCCCATACGCCGGGGGCGGTCTATGGCTACACCTTC
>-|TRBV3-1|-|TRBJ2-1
CASSPVLVSGEQFF
TGTGCCAGCAGCCCGGTTCTAGTATCTGGTGAGCAGTTCTTC
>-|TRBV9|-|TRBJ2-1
CASSSTGGGDEQFF
TGTGCCAGCAGCTCTACAGGAGGGGGGGATGAGCAGTTCTTC
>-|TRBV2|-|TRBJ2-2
CASTQEVYPGELFF
TGTGCCAGCACCCAGGAGGTTTACCCCGGGGAGCTGTTTTTT
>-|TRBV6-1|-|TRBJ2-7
CASSPETTRGYEQYF
TGTGCCAGCAGCCCAGAGACTACGAGGGGGTACGAGCAGTACTTC
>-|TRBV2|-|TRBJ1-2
CASSTGQSRNYGYTF
TGTGCCAGCAGTACCGGACAGAGCCGTAACTATGGCTACACCTTC
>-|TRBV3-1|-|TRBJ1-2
CASSQQTHGLAGYTF
TGTGCCAGCAGCCAACAGACACACGGCTTGGCTGGCTACACCTTC
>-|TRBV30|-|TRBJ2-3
CAWNGQGSADTQYF
TGTGCCTGGAACGGGCAGGGTAGCGCAGATACGCAGTATTTT
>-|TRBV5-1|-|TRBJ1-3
CASSLGHSGNTIYF
TGCGCCAGCAGCTTGGGGCACTCTGGAAACACCATATATTTT
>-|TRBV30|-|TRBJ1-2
CAHGRVPLNYGYTF
TGTGCTCATGGGAGGGTCCCGCTTAACTATGGCTACACCTTC
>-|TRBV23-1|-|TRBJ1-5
CASRKGDAGNQPQHF
TGCGCCAGCAGAAAAGGGGATGCGGGCAATCAGCCCCAGCATTTT
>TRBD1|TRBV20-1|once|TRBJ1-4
CSAIHGTDEKLFF
TGCAGTGCTATCCACGGGACAGATGAAAAACTGTTTTTT
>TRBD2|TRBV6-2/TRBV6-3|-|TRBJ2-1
CASSYSTAGGLDEQFF
TGTGCCAGCAGTTACTCGACAGCGGGGGGGCTCGATGAGCAGTTCTTC
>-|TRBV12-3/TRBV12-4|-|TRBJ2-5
CASSFLAGQETQYF
TGTGCCAGCAGTTTTCTGGCTGGCCAAGAGACCCAGTACTTC
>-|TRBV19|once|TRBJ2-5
CASSMVGQETQYF
TGTGCCAGTAGTATGGTTGGGCAAGAGACCCAGTACTTC
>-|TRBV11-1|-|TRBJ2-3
CASSDGSRPTDTQYF
TGTGCCAGCAGCGACGGATCGAGGCCCACAGATACGCAGTATTTT
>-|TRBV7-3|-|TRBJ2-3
CASSQLGGTDTQYF
TGTGCCAGCAGCCAATTGGGAGGCACAGATACGCAGTATTTT
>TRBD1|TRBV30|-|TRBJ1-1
CAWSGLGQGPEAFF
TGTGCCTGGAGTGGTCTCGGACAGGGGCCTGAAGCTTTCTTT
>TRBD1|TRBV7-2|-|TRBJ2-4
CASSLPTGGNIQYF
TGTGCCAGCAGCTTACCTACAGGGGGGAACATTCAGTACTTC
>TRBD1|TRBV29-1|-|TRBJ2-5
CSVGTGQETQYF
TGCAGCGTTGGGACAGGCCAAGAGACCCAGTACTTC
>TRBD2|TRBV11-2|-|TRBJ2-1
CASSLEVAGGYNEQFF
TGTGCCAGCAGCTTAGAAGTAGCGGGAGGTTACAATGAGCAGTTCTTC
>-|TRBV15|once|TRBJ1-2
CATSRDVRNYGYTF
TGTGCCACCAGCAGAGATGTCCGTAACTATGGCTACACCTTC
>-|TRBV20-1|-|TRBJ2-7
CSASRPGQTYEQYF
TGCAGTGCTAGTCGGCCAGGACAGACCTACGAGCAGTACTTC
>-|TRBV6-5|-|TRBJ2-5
CASSYWSSQETQYF
TGTGCCAGCAGTTACTGGTCTTCTCAAGAGACCCAGTACTTC
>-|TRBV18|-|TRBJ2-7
CASSQGDEQYF
TGTGCCAGCTCACAAGGGGACGAGCAGTACTTC
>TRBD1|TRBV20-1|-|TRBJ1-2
CSGGTGNYGYTF
TGCAGTGGAGGGACAGGGAACTATGGCTACACCTTC
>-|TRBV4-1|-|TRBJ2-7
CASSQGLTGGPHNPYEQYF
TGCGCCAGCAGCCAAGGATTGACAGGAGGGCCACATAACCCCTACGAGCAGTACTTC
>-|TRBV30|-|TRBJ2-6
CACHRMGGANVLTF
TGTGCCTGCCATAGGATGGGGGGGGCCAACGTCCTGACTTTC
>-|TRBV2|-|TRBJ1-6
CASSERGQGNSPLHF
TGTGCCAGCAGTGAACGGGGGCAGGGGAATTCACCCCTCCACTTT
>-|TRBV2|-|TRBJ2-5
CASSEALGGRTQETQYF
TGTGCCAGCAGTGAAGCGCTAGGGGGACGGACCCAAGAGACCCAGTACTTC
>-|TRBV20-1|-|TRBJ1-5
CSARSSSGIGNQPQHF
TGCAGTGCTAGAAGTTCATCAGGGATAGGCAATCAGCCCCAGCATTTT
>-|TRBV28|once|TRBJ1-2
CASSLSVPKGGYTF
TGTGCCAGCAGTTTAAGCGTCCCCAAGGGTGGCTACACCTTC
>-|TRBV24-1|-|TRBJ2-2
CATSADVRAGELFF
TGTGCCACCAGTGCCGACGTCAGGGCCGGGGAGCTGTTTTTT
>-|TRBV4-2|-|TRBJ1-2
CASSQDWGRPNGGYTF
TGTGCCAGCAGCCAAGATTGGGGCAGGCCCAACGGGGGCTACACCTTC
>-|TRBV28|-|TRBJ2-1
CASSPPTPAEQFF
TGTGCCAGCAGCCCCCCGACACCCGCTGAGCAGTTCTTC
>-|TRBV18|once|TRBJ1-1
CASSPFPDRGTEAFF
TGTGCCAGCTCACCGTTCCCGGACCGGGGCACTGAAGCTTTCTTT
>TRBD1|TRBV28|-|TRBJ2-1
CASSFGTAPMKEFF
TGTGCCAGCAGTTTTGGGACAGCCCCAATGAAGGAGTTCTTC
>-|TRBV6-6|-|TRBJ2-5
CASSYSTGTPETQYF
TGTGCCAGCAGTTACTCAACCGGGACTCCGGAGACCCAGTACTTC
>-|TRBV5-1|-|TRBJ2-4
CASSLIGDMGNIQYF
TGCGCCAGCAGTTTGATAGGCGACATGGGAAACATTCAGTACTTC
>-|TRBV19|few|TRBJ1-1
CASRTDSRYTEAFF
TGTGCCAGCAGGACGGACAGTCGTTACACTGAAGCTTTCTTT
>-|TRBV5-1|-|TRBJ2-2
CASSSSGTPNTGELFF
TGCGCCAGCAGTTCCTCCGGGACACCGAACACCGGGGAGCTGTTTTTT
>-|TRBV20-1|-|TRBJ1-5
CSARLGSSNQPQHF
TGCAGTGCTAGATTGGGTTCTAGCAATCAGCCCCAGCATTTT
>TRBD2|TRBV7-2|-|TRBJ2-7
CASRSGLAGSPQYF
TGTGCCAGCAGATCGGGACTAGCGGGTTCCCCACAGTACTTC
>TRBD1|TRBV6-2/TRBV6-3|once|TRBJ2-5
CASSPQGGRQETQYF
TGTGCCAGCAGTCCCCAAGGGGGCCGCCAAGAGACCCAGTACTTC
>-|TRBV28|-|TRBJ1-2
CASARESYGYTF
TGTGCCAGCGCCAGAGAAAGCTATGGCTACACCTTC
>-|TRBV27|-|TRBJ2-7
CASRRTRSSYEQYF
TGTGCCAGCAGGCGCACGAGGAGCTCCTACGAGCAGTACTTC